Only one count was recorded for the clone carrying this T cell receptor beta chain. The antigen is undetermined. Control samples came 1 year after myeloablative marrow transplants with methotrexate plus calcineurin inhibitor. The sample originates from a study of T cells after posttransplantation cyclophosphamide. Study conclusions and caveats: Donor CD8+ memory clones often dominated recipient blood repertoires at later times.

Assay used: immunoSEQ multiplex PCR; TCRdb lists only in-frame clones, some missing. Seen here are around 22,000 clones, about 89% observed once, and the top ten hold roughly 8%. CDR3 length: 15 amino acids. Germline values: CDR1 MDHEN, CDR2 SYDVKM. The germline V and J ends were trimmed by 3 bases and 8 bases, with 19 bases remaining between them. This TCR was recovered from a female patient aged 50 to 65 who received an allogeneic stem cell transplant from an unrelated donor, was CMV-positive, and had chronic GVHD only. A subset of T cells may come from the graft donor. The V and J genes are TRBV28 and TRBJ1-1; possibly TRBD1 for D (5 bases). The material sequenced was PBMCs, taken after an allogeneic stem cell transplant with a calcineurin inhibitor and methotrexate. The CDR3 nucleotides read TGTGCCAGCAGTTTTAGTTTGGGGGGTGCCGTCGAAGCTTTCTTT. Translation gives CASSFSLGGAVEAFF.